This T cell receptor beta chain was sequenced in a study of blood T cell repertoires in COVID-19. The protocol was immunoSEQ multiplex PCR, while the TCRdb copy is restricted to in-frame clones and leaves out a portion. The sample lists 140,000 to 150,000 clones; around 87% were seen once. The CDR3 has 15 residues. CDR1 and CDR2 (germline): MNHEY, SMNVEV (reference sequence). With 3 bases removed from V and 0 bases from J, the gap between germline ends came to 9 bases. The receptor was isolated from a man in his fifties or sixties who had recovered from COVID-19. The J gene is TRBJ2-1, the V gene TRBV27; maybe TRBD1 (6 bases). The material sequenced was peripheral blood. CDR3 nucleotide sequence: TGTGCCAGCAGTTTTACAGGGAGCTCCTACAATGAGCAGTTCTTC. Its protein product is CASSFTGSSYNEQFF.